The rows below give T cell receptor beta chains drawn from one sample of a study of T cells in Graves' hyperthyroidism and ophthalmopathy. TCRdb recomputed calls from the multiplex PCR reads with MiXCR, one row per CDR3 protein. The data contain hundreds of thousands of distinct CDR3 sequences, roughly 32% of them singletons. Sequenced material: blood. The receptor set was obtained from a woman aged 40-49 years with Graves' hyperthyroidism. The CDR3 runs from the conserved cysteine through the conserved F or W. The D gene is left open where the match is weak. Clone size is shown for a subset of rows, as once, few, many or a class of expanded clone.

CDR3aa: CASSQVPGPFYEQYF; CDR3nt: TGTGCCAGCAGCCAAGTTCCAGGCCCCTTCTACGAGCAGTACTTC; j_gene: TRBJ2-7; d_gene: .; abundance: .; v_gene: TRBV14
CDR3aa: CASSRTGGANQPQHF; CDR3nt: TGTGCCAGCAGTCGGACAGGGGGCGCGAATCAGCCCCAGCATTTT; j_gene: TRBJ1-5; d_gene: TRBD1; abundance: few; v_gene: TRBV12-3/TRBV12-4
CDR3aa: CASSRGQVYTGELFF; CDR3nt: TGTGCCAGTAGTAGAGGACAGGTGTACACCGGGGAGCTGTTTTTT; j_gene: TRBJ2-2; d_gene: TRBD1; abundance: few; v_gene: TRBV19
CDR3aa: CASSRQGKNQPQHF; CDR3nt: TGTGCCAGCAGCCGACAGGGCAAGAATCAGCCCCAGCATTTT; j_gene: TRBJ1-5; d_gene: TRBD1; abundance: .; v_gene: TRBV7-9
CDR3aa: CASNPEYEQYF; CDR3nt: TGTGCCAGCAACCCGGAGTACGAGCAGTACTTC; j_gene: TRBJ2-7; d_gene: .; abundance: .; v_gene: TRBV7-2
CDR3aa: CASSLPSGISDTQYF; CDR3nt: TGTGCCAGCAGCTTGCCCAGCGGAATTTCAGATACGCAGTATTTT; j_gene: TRBJ2-3; d_gene: .; abundance: .; v_gene: TRBV7-9
CDR3aa: CASSLEVWGSGRGETQFF; CDR3nt: TGTGCCAGCAGCTTAGAGGTCTGGGGGAGCGGGAGAGGAGAGACCCAGTTCTTC; j_gene: TRBJ2-1; d_gene: TRBD2; abundance: .; v_gene: TRBV7-9
CDR3aa: CASSGDRPRVYEQYF; CDR3nt: TGTGCCAGCAGTGGTGACAGGCCGCGGGTCTACGAGCAGTACTTC; j_gene: TRBJ2-7; d_gene: .; abundance: few; v_gene: TRBV7-9
CDR3aa: CASSLGGARTNEKLFF; CDR3nt: TGTGCCAGCAGCTTAGGGGGGGCGAGAACTAATGAAAAACTGTTTTTT; j_gene: TRBJ1-4; d_gene: .; abundance: many; v_gene: TRBV7-2
CDR3aa: CSANRWGQSNQPQHF; CDR3nt: TGCAGTGCCAACCGTTGGGGACAGTCCAATCAGCCCCAGCATTTT; j_gene: TRBJ1-5; d_gene: TRBD1; abundance: .; v_gene: TRBV20-1
CDR3aa: CASSQDLANTEAFF; CDR3nt: TGCGCCAGCAGCCAAGATCTAGCGAACACTGAAGCTTTCTTT; j_gene: TRBJ1-1; d_gene: .; abundance: .; v_gene: TRBV4-3
CDR3aa: CASSYSTLGDTEAFF; CDR3nt: TGTGCCAGCAGTTACTCGACCCTGGGAGACACTGAAGCTTTCTTT; j_gene: TRBJ1-1; d_gene: .; abundance: .; v_gene: TRBV2
CDR3aa: CASSQYRGPRHSGNTIYF; CDR3nt: TGTGCCAGCAGCCAATACAGGGGGCCGAGGCACTCTGGAAACACCATATATTTT; j_gene: TRBJ1-3; d_gene: TRBD1; abundance: few; v_gene: TRBV14
CDR3aa: CASSVLGRTDTQYF; CDR3nt: TGTGCCAGCAGTGTTTTGGGACGCACAGATACGCAGTATTTT; j_gene: TRBJ2-3; d_gene: .; abundance: .; v_gene: TRBV2
CDR3aa: CASSQDQGGDYGHTF; CDR3nt: TGTGCCAGCAGCCAAGATCAGGGGGGCGACTATGGCCACACCTTC; j_gene: TRBJ1-2; d_gene: TRBD1; abundance: few; v_gene: TRBV5-8
CDR3aa: CTSKESFSEIPWGQGNSYEQYF; CDR3nt: TGCACCTCCAAAGAAAGCTTCAGCGAAATTCCCTGGGGACAGGGTAACTCCTACGAGCAGTACTTC; j_gene: TRBJ2-7; d_gene: TRBD1; abundance: .; v_gene: TRBV29-1
CDR3aa: CSAGRSDEQYF; CDR3nt: TGCAGTGCTGGCCGTTCGGACGAGCAGTACTTC; j_gene: TRBJ2-7; d_gene: .; abundance: many; v_gene: TRBV20-1
CDR3aa: CATSRQPRDSGLQETQYF; CDR3nt: TGTGCCACCAGCAGGCAGCCCAGAGACTCGGGACTCCAAGAGACCCAGTACTTC; j_gene: TRBJ2-5; d_gene: .; abundance: many; v_gene: TRBV15
CDR3aa: CASSLFPGQGPYEQYF; CDR3nt: TGCGCCAGCAGTCTTTTCCCGGGACAGGGACCTTACGAGCAGTACTTC; j_gene: TRBJ2-7; d_gene: TRBD1; abundance: .; v_gene: TRBV5-1
CDR3aa: CASSLKRPSGGYEQYF; CDR3nt: TGTGCCAGCAGTTTAAAAAGACCCAGCGGTGGGTACGAGCAGTACTTC; j_gene: TRBJ2-7; d_gene: .; abundance: .; v_gene: TRBV12-3/TRBV12-4
CDR3aa: CASSPESSGNTIYF; CDR3nt: TGTGCCAGCAGCCCCGAGAGCTCTGGAAACACCATATATTTT; j_gene: TRBJ1-3; d_gene: .; abundance: many; v_gene: TRBV7-9
CDR3aa: CASSLRDREEKLFF; CDR3nt: TGTGCCAGCAGCTTAAGGGACAGGGAAGAAAAACTGTTTTTT; j_gene: TRBJ1-4; d_gene: TRBD1; abundance: many; v_gene: TRBV7-2
CDR3aa: CSARDPTGTVNTEAFF; CDR3nt: TGCAGTGCTAGAGATCCTACCGGGACGGTGAACACTGAAGCTTTCTTT; j_gene: TRBJ1-1; d_gene: .; abundance: .; v_gene: TRBV20-1
CDR3aa: CASSQVSSGTYEQYF; CDR3nt: TGTGCCAGCAGCCAAGTTTCTAGCGGGACCTACGAGCAGTACTTC; j_gene: TRBJ2-7; d_gene: TRBD2; abundance: .; v_gene: TRBV4-2
CDR3aa: CATSRAGVSSYEQYF; CDR3nt: TGTGCCACCAGCAGAGCCGGGGTCTCCTCCTACGAGCAGTACTTC; j_gene: TRBJ2-7; d_gene: .; abundance: many; v_gene: TRBV15
CDR3aa: CASSLEARGDEKLFF; CDR3nt: TGTGCCAGCAGCTTAGAGGCCAGGGGGGATGAAAAACTGTTTTTT; j_gene: TRBJ1-4; d_gene: TRBD1; abundance: once; v_gene: TRBV7-9
CDR3aa: CASSSGQGNSNQPQHF; CDR3nt: TGTGCCAGCAGTTCGGGACAGGGGAATAGCAATCAGCCCCAGCATTTT; j_gene: TRBJ1-5; d_gene: TRBD1; abundance: .; v_gene: TRBV6-5
CDR3aa: CASSTEGQALHF; CDR3nt: TGTGCCAGCAGCACCGAGGGTCAGGCCCTCCACTTT; j_gene: TRBJ1-6; d_gene: .; abundance: many; v_gene: TRBV12-3/TRBV12-4
CDR3aa: CASSFRGAGNTIYF; CDR3nt: TGTGCCAGCAGCTTCCGGGGGGCTGGAAACACCATATATTTT; j_gene: TRBJ1-3; d_gene: .; abundance: few; v_gene: TRBV13
CDR3aa: CSARGDSNSPLHF; CDR3nt: TGCAGTGCTAGAGGGGACAGCAATTCACCCCTCCACTTT; j_gene: TRBJ1-6; d_gene: TRBD1; abundance: many; v_gene: TRBV20-1
CDR3aa: CASSLQSGLLNTGELFF; CDR3nt: TGTGCCAGCAGCTTGCAATCGGGACTCCTGAACACCGGGGAGCTGTTTTTT; j_gene: TRBJ2-2; d_gene: .; abundance: .; v_gene: TRBV7-3
CDR3aa: CAISVAAGANVLTF; CDR3nt: TGTGCCATCAGTGTTGCAGCTGGGGCCAACGTCCTGACTTTC; j_gene: TRBJ2-6; d_gene: .; abundance: few; v_gene: TRBV10-3
CDR3aa: CSVDRNGGEQYF; CDR3nt: TGCAGCGTTGACAGGAATGGTGGGGAGCAGTACTTC; j_gene: TRBJ2-7; d_gene: .; abundance: .; v_gene: TRBV29-1
CDR3aa: CASALGVVGLQETQYF; CDR3nt: TGCGCCAGCGCTTTGGGGGTAGTGGGACTCCAAGAGACCCAGTACTTC; j_gene: TRBJ2-5; d_gene: .; abundance: .; v_gene: TRBV5-1
CDR3aa: CSVGGRGTEAFF; CDR3nt: TGCAGCGTTGGGGGTAGGGGGACTGAAGCTTTCTTT; j_gene: TRBJ1-1; d_gene: .; abundance: .; v_gene: TRBV29-1
CDR3aa: CASRSPANTGELFF; CDR3nt: TGTGCCAGCCGATCCCCAGCCAACACCGGGGAGCTGTTTTTT; j_gene: TRBJ2-2; d_gene: .; abundance: .; v_gene: TRBV6-1
CDR3aa: CASSSQGVLNSPLHF; CDR3nt: TGTGCCAGCAGCTCGCAGGGGGTCCTGAATTCACCCCTCCACTTT; j_gene: TRBJ1-6; d_gene: TRBD1; abundance: .; v_gene: TRBV7-8
CDR3aa: CASSVEGGGNQPQHF; CDR3nt: TGTGCCAGCAGCGTAGAAGGTGGGGGCAATCAGCCCCAGCATTTT; j_gene: TRBJ1-5; d_gene: .; abundance: .; v_gene: TRBV9
CDR3aa: CASSYSWSAANTGELFF; CDR3nt: TGTGCCAGCAGTTACTCATGGTCAGCCGCGAACACCGGGGAGCTGTTTTTT; j_gene: TRBJ2-2; d_gene: .; abundance: .; v_gene: TRBV6-5
CDR3aa: CSATDRGQDEQYF; CDR3nt: TGCAGTGCCACGGACAGGGGGCAGGACGAGCAGTACTTC; j_gene: TRBJ2-7; d_gene: TRBD1; abundance: few; v_gene: TRBV20-1